This T cell receptor (beta chain) was sequenced during a study of identical twins. Study-level findings and limits: Carriage of fewer insertions was seen in abundant cord blood beta clonotypes, whereas memory repertoires showed none. Zero-insertion analyses could be partly confounded by invariant MAIT and iNKT cells. It was cross-sectional statistical analysis, not following the same donors, that the conclusions relied on. Models predicted less out-of-frame TCR alpha sharing in monozygotic twins than was found.

Trimming removed 6 bases from V and 5 bases from J; junction bases left unmatched: 17. Germline loops: CDR1 MNHEY, CDR2 SVGEGT. CDR3 length: 17 amino acids. TCRdb re-called the 5' RACE reads with MiXCR, one entry per CDR3 protein. This sample carries a few hundred thousand distinct CDR3 sequences, more than 9% of them seen once, and the ten largest clones take 9% to 10%. This clonotype was counted ten times or more. Antigen specificity is unknown. J is TRBJ2-3 and V is TRBV6-2 or TRBV6-3; TRBD1 matches at 7 bases. Sequencing input: memory T cells sorted from blood. The sequence was obtained from a man aged 50 or older in good health. CDR3 in amino acids: CASSYTRQGRREDTQYF. As DNA, the CDR3 is TGTGCCAGCAGCTATACCCGACAGGGAAGAAGGGAAGATACGCAGTATTTT.